These 26 T cell receptor beta chains were all obtained from the same sample, sequenced in a study of T-cell memory formation after mild COVID-19. TCRdb recomputed calls from the 5' RACE reads with MiXCR, one row per CDR3 protein. The data contain fewer than 400,000 distinct CDR3 sequences, 10% to 15% of them singletons. The source material was PBMCs or a T cell subset sorted from them (not recorded which). These receptors originate from a man younger than 35 who had mild COVID-19 (a few samples of this study predate the infection). Cell type and time point are not known.

This clonotype was seen a few times. The DNA for the CDR3 is TGTGCCAGCAGCTCTGGACTCCCGGCTATTGAGGAAAAACTGTTTTTT. It codes for CASSSGLPAIEEKLFF. The V call is TRBV28, the J call TRBJ1-4, with unresolved D. CDR1 is MDHEN and CDR2 is SYDVKM in the germline V gene. The CDR3 runs 16 residues. V lost 6 bases and J lost 8, with 22 bases in between.

The gene calls are TRBV7-3 and TRBJ2-3; 10 bases are shared with TRBD2. Unmatched junction bases numbered 6, after V lost 5 bases and J lost 1 base. Germline V gene sequence: CDR1 SGHTA, CDR2 FQGTGA. CDR3 length: 16 amino acids. DNA for the CDR3: TGTGCCAGCAGCCCGGGACTAGCGCTTCGCACAGATACGCAGTATTTT. This sequence encodes CASSPGLALRTDTQYF.

The chain employs TRBV7-2 and TRBJ2-1; TRBD1 matches at 9 bases. The germline V gene encodes CDR1 SGHTA and CDR2 FQGNSA. Trimming took 2 bases from V and 5 from J; bases not matched to a gene: 7. The CDR3 has 16 amino acids. CDR3 nucleotides: TGTGCCAGCAGCTTACCACCGGGACAGGGAGACAATGAGCAGTTCTTC. It is translated as CASSLPPGQGDNEQFF.

This clonotype was seen a few times. The chain uses TRBV7-3 and TRBJ2-1; D is ambiguous. The germline V gene has CDR1 SGHTA and CDR2 FQGTGA. This CDR3 comprises 16 residues. The ends were cut back, 5 bases at V and 10 bases at J, with 24 bases in the middle. The CDR3 protein is CASSLGPSIAVGEQFF. The CDR3 bases are TGTGCCAGCAGCCTAGGGCCTAGTATTGCCGTAGGGGAGCAGTTCTTC.

V is TRBV12-3 or TRBV12-4 and J is TRBJ2-3, with 9 bases fitting TRBD2. Unmatched junction bases numbered 17, after V lost 8 bases and J lost 5 bases. The CDR3 is made up of 17 amino acids. CDR3 in DNA: TGTGCCAGCTATATATCCCACAGGCGGGGGGGAGGAGATACGCAGTATTTT. Protein sequence: CASYISHRRGGGDTQYF.

This clonotype was seen a few times. The gene calls are TRBV12-3 or TRBV12-4 and TRBJ2-2, with 7 nucleotides matching TRBD1. J lost 0 bases, V lost 6 bases, and 7 bases had no gene match. This CDR3 contains 16 residues. CDR3 loop: CASRQRTGSNTGELFF. CDR3 nucleotide sequence: TGTGCCAGCAGGCAAAGGACAGGCTCGAACACCGGGGAGCTGTTTTTT.

The chain joins TRBV6-2 or TRBV6-3 to TRBJ2-5, with D perhaps given as TRBD1 or TRBD2 (5 bases each). The length of the CDR3 is 17 residues. From germline, CDR1 is MNHEY and CDR2 SVGEGT. V lost 2 bases, J lost 1 base, and 17 bases lay in between. The DNA of the CDR3 is TGTGCCAGCAGTTACCAGGGACCGGGGCCGGGCCAAGAGACCCAGTACTTC. It yields the protein CASSYQGPGPGQETQYF.

The CDR3 reads CASSLGQGSHEQYF. The CDR3 DNA sequence: TGTGCCAGCAGCTTAGGTCAGGGTTCCCACGAGCAGTACTTC. The rearrangement links TRBV7-2 to TRBJ2-7; tentatively, D is TRBD1 (5 bases). The CDR3 has 14 residues. Trimming pared 1 base from V and 5 bases from J, leaving 12 bases between. Per the germline V gene, CDR1 is SGHTA and CDR2 is FQGNSA.

This clonotype was counted a few times. The chain couples TRBV6-5 to TRBJ2-7; 8 nucleotides align to TRBD2. Germline V CDR1 and CDR2: MNHEY, SVGAGI. Trimming took 6 bases from V and 0 from J; bases not matched to a gene: 13. The CDR3 consists of 17 residues. The CDR3, as DNA: TGTGCCAGCAGAAAGCGGGGGAGTCACACAAGCTCCTACGAGCAGTACTTC. It encodes CASRKRGSHTSSYEQYF.

The chain links TRBV6-5 to TRBJ2-5; maybe TRBD2 (6 bases). The V end was cut by 5 bases, the J end by 6 bases, with 13 bases between. Germline CDR1 reads MNHEY; CDR2 reads SVGAGI. The CDR3 loop spans 13 amino acids. CDR3 nucleotide sequence: TGTGCCAGCAGTCAGAGGGACTCTAAGACCCAGTACTTC. This gives the protein CASSQRDSKTQYF.

This sequence joins TRBV5-1 and TRBJ2-3; no firm D call. Germline V gene sequence: CDR1 SGHRS, CDR2 YFSETQ. The CDR3 spans 16 residues. V was shortened by 0 bases and J by 3 bases, with 14 bases between the two germline ends. Here the CDR3 DNA reads TGCGCCAGCAGCTTGGATAAGATGAGCCAGACAGATACGCAGTATTTT. Translated, it gives CASSLDKMSQTDTQYF. Supplemented by reference TRBV5-1 and TRBJ2-3, the full variable domain reads KAGVTQTPRYLIKTRGQQVTLSCSPISGHRSVSWYQQTPGQGLQFLFEYFSETQRNKGNFPGRFSGRQFSNSRSEMNVSTLELGDSALYLCASSLDKMSQTDTQYFGPGTRLTVL.

This clonotype was recorded a few times. V gene TRBV12-5 combines with J gene TRBJ2-5; D is uncertain. The CDR3 has 15 residues. Germline-derived CDR1 and CDR2 are LGHNT and FRNRAP. V was shortened by 0 bases and J by 3 bases, with 11 bases between the two germline ends. For the CDR3, the DNA is TGTGCTAGTGGTTTGGTACGAGGCTGGAAAGAGACCCAGTACTTC. This translates into CASGLVRGWKETQYF.

This clonotype appeared a few times. This chain uses TRBV28 with TRBJ2-3; a weak D match, TRBD2 (6 bases). The CDR3 length is 14 residues. Per the germline V gene, CDR1 is MDHEN and CDR2 is SYDVKM. Trimming removed 9 bases at V and 0 bases at J, with 13 bases between. CDR3 sequence reads: CASNVGGSTDTQYF. The CDR3 DNA is TGTGCCAGTAACGTGGGGGGTAGCACAGATACGCAGTATTTT. The whole variable domain, remainder taken from reference TRBV28 and TRBJ2-3, is DVKVTQSSRYLVKRTGEKVFLECVQDMDHENMFWYRQDPGLGLRLIYFSYDVKMKEKGDIPEGYSVSREKKERFSLILESASTNQTSMYLCASNVGGSTDTQYFGPGTRLTVL.

There are many counts of this clonotype. The V call is TRBV20-1, the J call TRBJ1-5; 9 bases map to TRBD1. This CDR3 contains 13 residues. The V and J ends lost 5 bases and 5 bases, in that order; junction bases with no gene match: 4. Germline CDR1 reads DFQATT; CDR2 reads SNEGSKA (reference sequence). As DNA, the CDR3 is TGCAGTGCTTGGGGACAGGGACATCAGCCCCAGCATTTT. Amino acid sequence: CSAWGQGHQPQHF.

This clonotype was counted between two and nine times. The J gene is TRBJ2-3, the V gene TRBV7-6; 7 nucleotides line up with TRBD1. The J segment lost 3 bases and the V segment lost 3 bases, leaving 6 bases of the junction unmatched. The CDR3 is 15 residues long. In germline, CDR1 is SGHVS, CDR2 FNYEAQ. The CDR3 DNA reads as TGTGCCAGCAGCTTGATCGGGACAGCGACAGATACGCAGTATTTT. It encodes CASSLIGTATDTQYF.

This clonotype has just one count. The chain has TRBV29-1 and TRBJ2-7; D perhaps matches TRBD1 (6 bases). The CDR3 extends over 13 amino acids. Trimming removed 2 bases at V and 6 bases at J, with 14 bases between. Germline V gene sequence: CDR1 SQVTM, CDR2 ANQGSEA. The CDR3 here is CSVELGASIEQYF. DNA of the CDR3: TGCAGCGTTGAACTGGGGGCATCGATCGAGCAGTACTTC.

This sequence joins TRBV5-6 and TRBJ2-1; 9 bases agree with TRBD2. The V and J ends lost 4 bases and 13 bases, in that order; junction bases with no gene match: 6. The CDR3 loop spans 12 amino acids. The germline CDR1 and CDR2 sequences are SGHDT and YYEEEE. DNA of the CDR3: TGTGCCAGCAGCGTAGCGGGGGAACCTCAGTTCTTC. Translation gives CASSVAGEPQFF.

This clonotype was observed a handful of times. V and J are TRBV6-2 or TRBV6-3 and TRBJ2-7; D remains unclear. V shed 5 bases and J shed 6 bases, with 14 bases lying between them. The length of the CDR3 is 13 residues. Germline assignment: CDR1 MNHEY and CDR2 SVGEGT. For the CDR3, the DNA is TGTGCCAGCAGTGCCTTGGCGAGCCTCGAGCAGTACGTC. As protein: CASSALASLEQYV.

The rearrangement uses TRBV5-1 and TRBJ2-3, with 7 bases that match TRBD1. This CDR3 contains 15 residues. Germline V gene data show CDR1 as SGHRS and CDR2 as YFSETQ. V was clipped by 2 bases and J by 5 bases; unmatched bases: 8. The CDR3 reads CASSFRPGGEDTQYF. CDR3 in DNA: TGCGCCAGCAGCTTCCGGCCAGGGGGTGAAGATACGCAGTATTTT.

This clonotype showed up many times. The chain combines TRBV12-3 or TRBV12-4 with TRBJ2-3, with D perhaps TRBD1 or TRBD2 (5 bases each). This CDR3 has 13 residues. Trimming shortened V by 6 bases and J by 5 bases, and 12 bases separated the two germline ends. The CDR3 region is CASRRGRVDTQYF. CDR3 in DNA: TGTGCCAGCAGACGGGGCCGGGTAGATACGCAGTATTTT.

The rearrangement uses TRBV20-1 and TRBJ1-2; unclear D gene. Trimming removed 7 bases at V and 2 bases at J, with 11 bases between. The CDR3 sequence is 12 residues long. CDR1 is DFQATT, CDR2 SNEGSKA, per germline (reference sequence). The CDR3 region has the DNA TGCAGTGTCAACCACAAAAACTATGGCTACACCTTC. Translating gives CSVNHKNYGYTF.

In this sample, this clonotype turned up a few times. The J gene is TRBJ2-1, the V gene TRBV28; D ambiguous. This CDR3 has 14 amino acids. Trimming cost V 3 bases and J 6 bases, with 12 bases left between them. Germline CDR1 MDHEN, CDR2 SYDVKM. For the CDR3, the DNA is TGTGCCAGCAGTTTCCCCGGACCGCGCAATGAGCAGTTCTTC. It yields the protein CASSFPGPRNEQFF.

This clonotype was seen a few times. The genes are TRBV7-2 and TRBJ2-5; 7 nucleotides match TRBD2. After removal of 5 bases from V and 4 bases from J, the junction contained 4 bases not matched to a gene. The germline CDR1 and CDR2 sequences are SGHTA and FQGNSA. This CDR3 contains 13 residues. Here the CDR3 reads CASSGGGTETQYF. CDR3 coding DNA: TGTGCCAGCAGCGGGGGGGGTACAGAGACCCAGTACTTC.

This clonotype has a handful of counts. The rearrangement links TRBV6-5 to TRBJ2-1; tentatively, D is TRBD1 or TRBD2 (6 bases each). The CDR3 is 15 amino acids. Germline V gives CDR1 MNHEY, CDR2 SVGAGI. V was clipped by 6 bases and J by 4 bases, with 16 bases between them. The CDR3 loop reads CASSRSGQTYNEQFF. The CDR3 nucleotides read TGTGCCAGCAGCCGTAGCGGACAGACATACAATGAGCAGTTCTTC.

The CDR3 loop is CASSLESTYEQYV. DNA of the CDR3: TGCGCCAGCAGCTTGGAGAGCACCTACGAGCAGTACGTC. This sequence joins TRBV5-1 and TRBJ2-7; the D is unclear. The length of the CDR3 is 13 residues. CDR1 is SGHRS and CDR2 is YFSETQ in the germline V gene. V shed 0 bases and J shed 2 bases, with 6 bases lying between them.

The V call is TRBV7-2, the J call TRBJ2-5; 7 bases match TRBD1. The V gene end was trimmed by 4 bases and the J gene end by 2 bases; junction bases not matched to a gene: 4. The CDR3 contains 14 residues. Per the germline V gene, CDR1 is SGHTA and CDR2 is FQGNSA. The DNA of the CDR3 is TGTGCCAGCAGCTACCGGACAGGACAAGAGACCCAGTACTTC. Translation: CASSYRTGQETQYF.